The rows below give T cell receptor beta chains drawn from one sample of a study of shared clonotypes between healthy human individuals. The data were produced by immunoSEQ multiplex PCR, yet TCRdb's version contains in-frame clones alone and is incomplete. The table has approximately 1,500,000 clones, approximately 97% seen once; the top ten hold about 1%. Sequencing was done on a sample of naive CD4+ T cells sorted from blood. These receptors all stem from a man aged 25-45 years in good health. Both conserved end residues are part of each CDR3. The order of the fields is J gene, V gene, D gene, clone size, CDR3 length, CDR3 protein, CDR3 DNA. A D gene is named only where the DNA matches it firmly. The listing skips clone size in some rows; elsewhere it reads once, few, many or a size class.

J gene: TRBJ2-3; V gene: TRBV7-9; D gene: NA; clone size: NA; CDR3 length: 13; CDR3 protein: CASKDESTDTQYF; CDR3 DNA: TGTGCCAGCAAGGACGAAAGCACAGATACGCAGTATTTT
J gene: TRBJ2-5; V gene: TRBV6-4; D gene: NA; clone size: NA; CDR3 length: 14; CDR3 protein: CASSVRQEKETQYF; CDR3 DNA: TGTGCCAGCAGTGTGCGGCAGGAGAAAGAGACCCAGTACTTC
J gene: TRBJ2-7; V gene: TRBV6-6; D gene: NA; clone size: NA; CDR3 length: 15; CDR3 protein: CASRGTGVSSYEQYF; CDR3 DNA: TGTGCCAGCAGAGGGACGGGGGTGTCCTCCTACGAGCAGTACTTC
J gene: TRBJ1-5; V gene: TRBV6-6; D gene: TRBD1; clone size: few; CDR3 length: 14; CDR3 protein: CASTRQGTNQPQHF; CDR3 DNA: TGTGCCAGCACCCGACAGGGGACCAATCAGCCCCAGCATTTT
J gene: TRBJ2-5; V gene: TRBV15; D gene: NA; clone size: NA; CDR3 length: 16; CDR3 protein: CATSRDLSRGSETQYF; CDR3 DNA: TGTGCCACCAGCAGAGATCTGTCGCGTGGATCAGAGACCCAGTACTTC
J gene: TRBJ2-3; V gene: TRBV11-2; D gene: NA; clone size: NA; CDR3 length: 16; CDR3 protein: CASSLRGFGSTDTQYF; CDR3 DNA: TGTGCCAGCAGCTTACGCGGGTTTGGTAGCACAGATACGCAGTATTTT
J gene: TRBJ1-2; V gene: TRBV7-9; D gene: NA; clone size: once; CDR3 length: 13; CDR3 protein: CASSIAGTDGYTF; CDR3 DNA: TGTGCCAGCAGCATAGCAGGGACGGACGGCTACACCTTC
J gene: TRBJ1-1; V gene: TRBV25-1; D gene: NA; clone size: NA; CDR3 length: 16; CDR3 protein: CASSTRGRGRNTEAFF; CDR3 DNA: TGTGCCAGCAGTACCAGGGGCCGGGGGAGGAACACTGAAGCTTTCTTT
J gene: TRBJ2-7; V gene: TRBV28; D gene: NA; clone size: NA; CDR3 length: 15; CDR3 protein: CASSFVEQGAYEQYF; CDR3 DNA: TGTGCCAGCAGTTTTGTGGAACAGGGAGCCTACGAGCAGTACTTC
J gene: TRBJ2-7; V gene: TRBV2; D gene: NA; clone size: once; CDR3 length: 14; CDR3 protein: CASRGTQAAYEQYF; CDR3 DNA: TGTGCCAGCAGGGGAACTCAAGCCGCCTACGAGCAGTACTTC
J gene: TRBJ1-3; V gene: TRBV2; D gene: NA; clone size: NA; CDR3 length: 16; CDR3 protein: CASSAVRLVSGNTIYF; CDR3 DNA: TGTGCCAGCAGTGCAGTTAGGTTGGTCTCTGGAAACACCATATATTTT
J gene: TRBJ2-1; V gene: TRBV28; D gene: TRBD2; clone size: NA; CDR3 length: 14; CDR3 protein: CASRELAGPHEQFF; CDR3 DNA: TGTGCCAGCAGGGAACTAGCGGGACCCCATGAGCAGTTCTTC
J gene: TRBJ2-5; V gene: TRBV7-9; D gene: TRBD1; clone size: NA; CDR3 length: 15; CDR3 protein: CASSSSRGRRETQYF; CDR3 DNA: TGTGCCAGCAGCTCATCCAGGGGGCGCAGGGAGACCCAGTACTTC
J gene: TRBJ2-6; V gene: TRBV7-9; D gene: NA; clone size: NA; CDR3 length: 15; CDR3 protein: CASAVTDSGANVLTF; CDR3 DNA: TGTGCCAGCGCCGTGACGGACTCTGGGGCCAACGTCCTGACTTTC
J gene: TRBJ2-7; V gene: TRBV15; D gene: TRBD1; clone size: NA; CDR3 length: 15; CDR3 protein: CATSRVGQQSYEQYF; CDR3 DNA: TGTGCCACCAGCAGAGTGGGACAGCAGTCCTACGAGCAGTACTTC
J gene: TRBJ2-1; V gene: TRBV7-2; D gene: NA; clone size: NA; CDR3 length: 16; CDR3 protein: CASSLTTPRSYNEQFF; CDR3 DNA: TGTGCCAGCAGCTTAACGACGCCACGCTCCTACAATGAGCAGTTCTTC
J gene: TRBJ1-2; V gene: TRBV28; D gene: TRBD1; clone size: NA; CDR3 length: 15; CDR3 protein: CASSFQQGRKSGYTF; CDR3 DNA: TGTGCCAGCAGTTTTCAACAGGGGCGTAAGTCTGGCTACACCTTC
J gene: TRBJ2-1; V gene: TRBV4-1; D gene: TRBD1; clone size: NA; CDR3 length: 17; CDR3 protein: CASSQVLRTGGYNEQFF; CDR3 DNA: TGCGCCAGCAGCCAAGTCCTCCGGACAGGGGGCTACAATGAGCAGTTCTTC
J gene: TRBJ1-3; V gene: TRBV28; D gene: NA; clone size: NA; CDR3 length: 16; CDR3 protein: CASSPASGLSGNTIYF; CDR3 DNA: TGTGCCAGCAGTCCGGCCTCGGGGTTGTCTGGAAACACCATATATTTT
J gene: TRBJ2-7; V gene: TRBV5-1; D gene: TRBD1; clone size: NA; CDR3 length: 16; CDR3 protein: CASSLARTGVFYEQYF; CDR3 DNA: TGCGCCAGCAGCTTGGCCCGGACAGGGGTTTTCTACGAGCAGTACTTC
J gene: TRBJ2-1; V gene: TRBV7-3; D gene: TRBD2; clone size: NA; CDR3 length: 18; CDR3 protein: CASSSGSAGLAGDNEQFF; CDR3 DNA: TGTGCCAGCAGCTCGGGGTCAGCCGGACTAGCGGGGGACAATGAGCAGTTCTTC
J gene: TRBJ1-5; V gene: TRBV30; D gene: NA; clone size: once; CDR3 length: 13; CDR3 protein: CAWSVDGNQPQHF; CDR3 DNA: TGTGCCTGGAGTGTAGACGGGAATCAGCCCCAGCATTTT
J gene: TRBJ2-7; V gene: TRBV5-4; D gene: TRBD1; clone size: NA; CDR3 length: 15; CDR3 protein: CASSTGTGATYEQYF; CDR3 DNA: TGTGCCAGCAGCACGGGGACAGGAGCTACCTACGAGCAGTACTTC
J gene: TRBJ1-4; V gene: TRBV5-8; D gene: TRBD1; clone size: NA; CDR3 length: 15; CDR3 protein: CASSFDRGANEKLFF; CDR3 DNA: TGTGCCAGCAGCTTCGACAGGGGTGCTAATGAAAAACTGTTTTTT
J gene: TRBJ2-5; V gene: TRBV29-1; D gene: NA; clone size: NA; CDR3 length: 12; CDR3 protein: CSVASVQETQYF; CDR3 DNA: TGCAGCGTGGCTAGCGTCCAAGAGACCCAGTACTTC
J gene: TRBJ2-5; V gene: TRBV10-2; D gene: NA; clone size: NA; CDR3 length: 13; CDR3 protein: CAVLVLYQETQYF; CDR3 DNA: TGCGCGGTGCTAGTGTTGTACCAAGAGACCCAGTACTTC
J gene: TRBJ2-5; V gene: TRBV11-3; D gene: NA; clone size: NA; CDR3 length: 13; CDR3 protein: CASSINPASTQYF; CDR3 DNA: TGTGCCAGCAGCATCAACCCCGCAAGTACCCAGTACTTC
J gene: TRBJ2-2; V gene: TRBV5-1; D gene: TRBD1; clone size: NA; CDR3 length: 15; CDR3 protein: CASSRDSTNTGELFF; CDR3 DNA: TGCGCCAGCAGCCGGGACAGTACGAACACCGGGGAGCTGTTTTTT
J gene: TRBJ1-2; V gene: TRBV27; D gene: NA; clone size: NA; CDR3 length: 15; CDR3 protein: CASSSPGQSRNGYTF; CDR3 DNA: TGTGCCAGCAGTTCCCCGGGACAATCAAGGAATGGCTACACCTTC
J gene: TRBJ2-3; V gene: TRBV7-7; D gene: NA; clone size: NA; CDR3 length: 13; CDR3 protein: CASSPPGTDTQYF; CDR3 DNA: TGTGCTAGCAGCCCCCCAGGTACAGATACGCAGTATTTT
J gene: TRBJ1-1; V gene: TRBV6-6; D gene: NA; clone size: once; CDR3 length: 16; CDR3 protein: CASSSWGAVTNTEAFF; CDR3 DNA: TGTGCCAGCAGTTCGTGGGGGGCTGTTACGAACACTGAAGCTTTCTTT
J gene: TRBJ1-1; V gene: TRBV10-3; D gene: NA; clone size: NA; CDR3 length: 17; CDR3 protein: CAISESPGKGRDTEAFF; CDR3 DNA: TGTGCCATCAGTGAGTCCCCCGGGAAGGGTCGGGACACTGAAGCTTTCTTT
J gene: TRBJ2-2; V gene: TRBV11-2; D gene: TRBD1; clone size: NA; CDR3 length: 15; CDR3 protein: CASSPQGPQGGELFF; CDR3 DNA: TGTGCCAGCAGCCCACAGGGGCCGCAGGGCGGGGAGCTGTTTTTT
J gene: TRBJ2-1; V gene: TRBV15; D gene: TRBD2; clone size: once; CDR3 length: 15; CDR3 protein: CATSGRELSYNEQFF; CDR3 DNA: TGTGCCACCAGCGGGCGGGAGCTTTCCTACAATGAGCAGTTCTTC
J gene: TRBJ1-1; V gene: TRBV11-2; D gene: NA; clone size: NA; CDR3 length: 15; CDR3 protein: CASSSLGGPNTEAFF; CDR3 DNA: TGTGCCAGCAGCTCCCTCGGTGGGCCGAACACTGAAGCTTTCTTT
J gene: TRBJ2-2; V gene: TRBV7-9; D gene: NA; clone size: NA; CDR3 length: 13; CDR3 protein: CASSILLGGELFF; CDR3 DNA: TGTGCCAGCAGCATCCTCTTAGGCGGGGAGCTGTTTTTT
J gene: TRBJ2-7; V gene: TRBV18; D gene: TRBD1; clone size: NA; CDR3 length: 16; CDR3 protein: CASSLGTTGGFHEQYF; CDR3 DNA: TGTGCCAGCTCACTAGGAACGACAGGGGGATTCCACGAGCAGTACTTC
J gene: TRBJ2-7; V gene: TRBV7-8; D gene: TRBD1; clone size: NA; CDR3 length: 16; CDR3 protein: CASTPRVDRAPGEQYF; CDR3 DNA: TGTGCCAGCACCCCACGTGTGGACAGGGCACCCGGCGAGCAGTACTTC
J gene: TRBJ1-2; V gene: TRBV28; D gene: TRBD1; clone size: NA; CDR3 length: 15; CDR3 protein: CASIAGTGVNYGYTF; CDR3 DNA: TGTGCAAGCATCGCCGGGACAGGGGTTAACTATGGCTACACCTTC
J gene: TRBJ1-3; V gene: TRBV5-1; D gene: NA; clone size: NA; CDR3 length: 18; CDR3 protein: CASSPLGTSSLSGNTIYF; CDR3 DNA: TGCGCCAGCAGCCCACTGGGCACCTCATCCCTCTCTGGAAACACCATATATTTT
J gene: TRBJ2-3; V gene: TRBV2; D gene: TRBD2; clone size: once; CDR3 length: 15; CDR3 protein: CASSAGGSGADTQYF; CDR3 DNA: TGTGCCAGCAGTGCCGGCGGGAGTGGGGCAGATACGCAGTATTTT
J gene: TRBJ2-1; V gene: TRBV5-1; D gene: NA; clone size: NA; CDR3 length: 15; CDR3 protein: CASSFGAEGDNEQFF; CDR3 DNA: TGCGCCAGCAGCTTCGGTGCGGAGGGGGACAATGAGCAGTTCTTC
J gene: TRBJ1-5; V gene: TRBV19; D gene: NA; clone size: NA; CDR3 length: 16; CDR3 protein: CASSLILKRSNQPQHF; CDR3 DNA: TGTGCCAGTAGTCTGATATTGAAGCGAAGCAATCAGCCCCAGCATTTT
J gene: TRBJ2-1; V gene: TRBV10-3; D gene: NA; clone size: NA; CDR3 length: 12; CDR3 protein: CAISGPDNEQFF; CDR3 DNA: TGTGCCATCAGTGGGCCAGACAATGAGCAGTTCTTC
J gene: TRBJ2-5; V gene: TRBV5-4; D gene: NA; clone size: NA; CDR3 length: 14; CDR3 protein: CASSFRDNQETQYF; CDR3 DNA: TGTGCCAGCAGCTTCCGGGACAACCAAGAGACCCAGTACTTC
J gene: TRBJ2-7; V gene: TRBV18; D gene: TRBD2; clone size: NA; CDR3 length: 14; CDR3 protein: CASSGTSGIYEQYF; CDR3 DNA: TGTGCCAGCTCCGGGACTAGCGGGATCTACGAGCAGTACTTC
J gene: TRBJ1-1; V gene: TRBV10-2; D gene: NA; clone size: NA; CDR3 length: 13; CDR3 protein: CASSEVVAVSAFF; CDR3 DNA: TGCGCCAGCAGTGAGGTGGTGGCGGTATCAGCTTTCTTT
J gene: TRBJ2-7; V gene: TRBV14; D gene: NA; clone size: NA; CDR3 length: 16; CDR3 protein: CASSQDLRPSSYEQYF; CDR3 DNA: TGTGCCAGCAGCCAAGATCTCAGGCCTAGCTCCTACGAGCAGTACTTC
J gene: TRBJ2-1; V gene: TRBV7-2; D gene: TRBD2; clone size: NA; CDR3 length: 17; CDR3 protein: CASSSSSGKSSYNEQFF; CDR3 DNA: TGTGCCAGCAGCTCTTCTAGCGGAAAGAGCTCCTACAATGAGCAGTTCTTC